The rows below give T cell receptor beta chains drawn from one sample of a study of graft-versus-host responses after intestinal transplantation. For these receptors, no antigen is known. Method: immunoSEQ multiplex PCR; TCRdb's copy keeps in-frame clones and lacks some. This table has roughly 75,000 clones, about nine tenths appearing once. This specimen was unstimulated CD4+ T cells sorted from spleen or lymph node cells, taken before intestinal transplant. Source of these receptors: a human donor who received an intestinal transplant. CDR3s include the opening cysteine and the closing phenylalanine or tryptophan. D genes are given only for firm matches. Clone size is given for some rows only: seen once, a few or many times, or a class if the clone is expanded.

size | J | D | V | DNA | CDR3
- | TRBJ2-2 | - | TRBV6-5 | TGTGCCAGCCATAGAGATACGAACACCGGGGAGCTGTTTTTT | CASHRDTNTGELFF
- | TRBJ2-3 | - | TRBV5-6 | TGTGCCAGCAGCTTGAGGTCTCTAGCCCGGACAGGCACAGATACGCAGTATTTT | CASSLRSLARTGTDTQYF
- | TRBJ1-5 | - | TRBV7-2 | TGTGCCAGCAGCGCCACGGGGATCAATCAGCCCCAGCATTTT | CASSATGINQPQHF
- | TRBJ1-2 | TRBD1 | TRBV30 | TGTGCCTGCCCTAGGACAGGATCCTATGGCTACACCTTC | CACPRTGSYGYTF
- | TRBJ2-7 | - | TRBV6-6 | TGTGCCAGCAGTTACTCGGTGGGCGGGGGCAACGAGCAGTACTTC | CASSYSVGGGNEQYF
- | TRBJ1-1 | TRBD1 | TRBV6-6 | TGTGCCAGCTCGGACAGGGGCCTCATGAACACTGAAGCTTTCTTT | CASSDRGLMNTEAFF
- | TRBJ2-7 | - | TRBV4-2 | TGTGCCAGCAGCCTCCAGGCCGAATTATTTTCCTACGAGCAGTACTTC | CASSLQAELFSYEQYF
- | TRBJ1-5 | - | TRBV7-2 | TGTGCCAGCAGCCTAGGCGGAGAAGCTCAGCCCCAGCATTTT | CASSLGGEAQPQHF
- | TRBJ2-3 | - | TRBV10-3 | TGTGCCATCACAAGCACAGATACGCAGTATTTT | CAITSTDTQYF
- | TRBJ2-1 | TRBD1 | TRBV11-3 | TGTGCCAGCAGCTTACTTACAGGGGCGGTGGGGAATGAGCAGTTCTTC | CASSLLTGAVGNEQFF
few | TRBJ1-2 | TRBD1 | TRBV18 | TGTGCCAGCTCACCACCGGGACAGCAGTTCTATGGCTACACCTTC | CASSPPGQQFYGYTF
- | TRBJ2-7 | TRBD1 | TRBV4-3 | TGCGCCAGCAGCCGGGGGACAGGTCCCTACGAGCAGTACTTC | CASSRGTGPYEQYF
once | TRBJ1-2 | TRBD1 | TRBV30 | TGTGCCTGGAGTGACTGGGACAGGAGGCCAGGTGGCTACACCTTC | CAWSDWDRRPGGYTF
- | TRBJ1-6 | TRBD1 | TRBV11-2 | TGTGCCAGCAGCTTAGAGCCGAGCGGACAGGGCGGTTCACCCCTCCACTTT | CASSLEPSGQGGSPLHF
- | TRBJ2-7 | TRBD2 | TRBV11-2 | TGTGCCAGCAGCACTTCTGGGACTAGCGGTCCCATTAAGTACTTC | CASSTSGTSGPIKYF
- | TRBJ1-1 | TRBD1 | TRBV11-3 | TGTGCCAGCAGCTTGGACAGGGGTGGAGCTGAAGCTTTCTTT | CASSLDRGGAEAFF
- | TRBJ2-7 | TRBD1 | TRBV19 | TGTGCCAGTAGTATAAGGCAAGGGACAGGGGCCTACGAGCAGTACTTC | CASSIRQGTGAYEQYF
- | TRBJ2-3 | - | TRBV12-2 | TGTGCAAGTCGCTTAGTAGGGACAGGGGTCTACACAGATACGCAGTATTTT | CASRLVGTGVYTDTQYF
- | TRBJ1-1 | TRBD1 | TRBV11-2 | TGTGCCAGCAGCCAAACGAACCAGGGGGGCACTGAAGCTTTCTTT | CASSQTNQGGTEAFF
- | TRBJ1-3 | - | TRBV4-2 | TGTGCCAGCAGCCAAGAAGGAGTGGGAAACACCATATATTTT | CASSQEGVGNTIYF
- | TRBJ1-1 | - | TRBV15 | TGTGCCACCAGCAGAGACAGGGTGGCCACTGAAGCTTTCTTT | CATSRDRVATEAFF
- | TRBJ2-3 | TRBD1 | TRBV6-6 | TGTGCCAGCAGTTCGCGGACAGGTATTACAGATACGCAGTATTTT | CASSSRTGITDTQYF
- | TRBJ2-2 | TRBD1 | TRBV5-6 | TGTGCCAGCAGCTTGGTGGACAGGGGCACCGGGGAGCTGTTTTTT | CASSLVDRGTGELFF
- | TRBJ2-2 | TRBD2 | TRBV19 | TGTGCCAGTAGTCAATCTAGCGGAAGCCTTTACACCGGGGAGCTGTTTTTT | CASSQSSGSLYTGELFF
- | TRBJ1-2 | - | TRBV6-1 | TGTGCCAGCACCCCCGACAGCGGGCCTTATGGCTACACCTTC | CASTPDSGPYGYTF
- | TRBJ1-1 | TRBD1 | TRBV2 | TGTGCCAGCAGGACTTCAGGGGGCCGGGCCACTGAAGCTTTCTTT | CASRTSGGRATEAFF
- | TRBJ2-7 | - | TRBV18 | TGTGCCAGCTCACCCTCTGCAGGTTCCTACGAGCAGTACTTC | CASSPSAGSYEQYF
- | TRBJ2-3 | - | TRBV7-2 | TGTGCCAGCAGCTTGGCGGGTTTAGGTCCTGCCACAGATACGCAGTATTTT | CASSLAGLGPATDTQYF
- | TRBJ1-2 | TRBD1 | TRBV9 | TGTGCCAGCAGCTTCCGGACAGGGGGGTATGGCTACACCTTC | CASSFRTGGYGYTF
- | TRBJ1-2 | TRBD1 | TRBV25-1 | TGTGCCAGCAGTGACCTCGACAGGGGGCTGGGCTACACCTTC | CASSDLDRGLGYTF
- | TRBJ1-5 | TRBD1 | TRBV6-1 | TGTGCCAGCAGTGCGACAGGGGGCTTTAGCAATCAGCCCCAGCATTTT | CASSATGGFSNQPQHF
- | TRBJ2-5 | - | TRBV5-1 | TGCGCCAGCAGCTTGGAGGTGGGGGCGGAAGAGACCCAGTACTTC | CASSLEVGAEETQYF
- | TRBJ1-6 | - | TRBV4-3 | TGCGCCAGCAGCCAAGCGAATTCACCCCTCCACTTT | CASSQANSPLHF
- | TRBJ2-3 | - | TRBV9 | TGTGCCAGCAGCGCGACCCGACTTGCAGATACGCAGTATTTT | CASSATRLADTQYF
- | TRBJ2-7 | - | TRBV7-2 | TGTGCCAGCAGCTTAGCTGGGGGCCGCAACGAGCAGTACTTC | CASSLAGGRNEQYF
- | TRBJ2-7 | TRBD1 | TRBV6-5 | TGTGCCAGCAGTTACACTATACCGGGACAGAGCTACGAGCAGTACTTC | CASSYTIPGQSYEQYF
- | TRBJ2-2 | - | TRBV10-1 | TGCGCCAGCAGTGAAAGGCAGGGTGTCACCGGGGAGCTGTTTTTT | CASSERQGVTGELFF
- | TRBJ2-1 | TRBD2 | TRBV7-2 | TGTGCCAGCAGCTTAGTCGCGGGACTAGCCTCCTACAATGAGCAGTTCTTC | CASSLVAGLASYNEQFF
- | TRBJ2-6 | - | TRBV27 | TGTGCCAGCAGCCTAAAACGCTCTGGGGCCAACGTCCTGACTTTC | CASSLKRSGANVLTF
- | TRBJ1-5 | TRBD1 | TRBV6-5 | TGTGCCAGCAGAAAACAGGGGGCTATCAATCAGCCCCAGCATTTT | CASRKQGAINQPQHF
- | TRBJ2-5 | TRBD2 | TRBV2 | TGTGCCAGCAGTGACCAATGGCTAGCGGGGGGAGAGACCCAGTACTTC | CASSDQWLAGGETQYF